This TCR beta chain originates from a study of blood T cell repertoires in COVID-19 (dated by TCRdb to between 2020 and 2021). For the wider study: The collaborator samples originated in the United States, Italy and Spain and spanned the acute and convalescent phases of COVID-19. The material from the prospective study consisted of cDNA or gDNA derived from T cells, B-cell-depleted T cells, or PBMCs. Deeply sampled blood TCRbeta repertoires from subjects exposed to, actively infected with, or recovered from COVID-19 were included in the dataset. A freely available public database, intended as a resource for researchers studying the immune response to SARS-CoV-2, is where the repertoires were released. Samples were obtained from the ongoing ImmuneRACE study (first 160 participants) and from 1,254 subjects provided by 6 global collaborators. Sample metadata almost always included a de-identified subject ID, COVID-19 status, age in years and sex. Where HLA class I and class II types were available, the types were taken from metadata supplied by the sample provider, not from assay-based typing. Summary of the overall study and its limitations: Clinical and demographic metadata were provided uncurated, with the amount varying by source and participant.

The immunoSEQ Assay, a bias-controlled multiplex PCR, was used to amplify TCRbeta CDR3 regions from genomic DNA. Per the source publication's procedure: Nucleated cell counts per sample were estimated from amplification of reference gene primers within the assay. To quantify the absolute abundance of each unique TCRbeta CDR3 rearrangement, sequence reads were collapsed and filtered. For each sample, productive Simpson clonality was calculated as the square root of Simpson's diversity index across productive rearrangements. TCRdb obtained this table from immuneACCESS and retained in-frame rearrangements with V and J assigned. These tables miss some clones; where compared with another copy, unresolved V genes account for less than half of the shortfall, and the remainder is unexplained. V and J calls and clone size are given by that table; D and trimming were obtained from the DNA. The sample table lists fewer than 200,000 clones, roughly 82% of them with a count of one. Around 8% of the sample is held by the ten biggest clonotypes.

The collaborating institutions used their own protocols to collect whole blood in K2EDTA tubes. For TCRbeta analysis, collaborators shipped samples as frozen whole blood, isolated PBMCs, or DNA extracted from either of those sample types. CDR1 and CDR2, looked up from the germline V gene (reference sequence), are PRHDT and FYEKMQ. V is pared back by 5 bases and J by 9 bases, with 8 bases lying between the germline termini. The cysteine opens and the phenylalanine closes a CDR3 of 12 amino acids. The only DNA kept is the CDR3, 36 bases in frame from the first base. This clone has more than one count but fewer than ten. This clone's antigen is unknown. Base-call qualities are not available, and no considerably larger clone is one nucleotide away.

The chain joins TRBV13 to TRBJ1-6; the D gene cannot be resolved reliably. This receptor was obtained from a woman in her 70s with acute or convalescent COVID-19. The specimen sequenced was peripheral blood. The CDR3 protein: CASSRGGSPLHF. The DNA is TGTGCCAGCAGCAGAGGCGGTTCACCCCTCCACTTT.